Given below is one T cell receptor (beta chain) in context. Its specificity is not known. The time point was: blood from clinic visit 5 months post-surgery; TSC patient then seizure free. Only cases whose brain tissue showed the highest T cell transcript signatures were sequenced. At least one anti-epileptic drug was given before surgery. The protocol was immunoSEQ multiplex PCR, while the TCRdb copy is restricted to in-frame clones and leaves out a portion. This sample has hundreds of thousands of clones; over 90% occur once, and the top ten carry about 5.8%. This entry comes from a study of brain T cells in children with intractable seizures. Notes on the study in general: Viral specificity was inferred only from CDR3 similarity; HCMV serostatus was unknown. Absence of clones before surgery may stem from lower sequencing depth.

This CDR3 contains 12 residues. The V and J ends lost 5 bases and 4 bases respectively, with 6 bases between them. Looked up from germline, CDR1 is SGHAT and CDR2 is FQNNGV. The material sequenced was peripheral blood, taken more than 4 months after surgery. The J gene is TRBJ2-1, the V gene TRBV11-2; D gene uncertain. The clonotype originates from a boy younger than two with tuberous sclerosis and intractable seizures. CDR3 sequence: CASSPEYNEQFF. CDR3 nucleotides: TGTGCCAGCAGCCCAGAGTACAATGAGCAGTTCTTC.